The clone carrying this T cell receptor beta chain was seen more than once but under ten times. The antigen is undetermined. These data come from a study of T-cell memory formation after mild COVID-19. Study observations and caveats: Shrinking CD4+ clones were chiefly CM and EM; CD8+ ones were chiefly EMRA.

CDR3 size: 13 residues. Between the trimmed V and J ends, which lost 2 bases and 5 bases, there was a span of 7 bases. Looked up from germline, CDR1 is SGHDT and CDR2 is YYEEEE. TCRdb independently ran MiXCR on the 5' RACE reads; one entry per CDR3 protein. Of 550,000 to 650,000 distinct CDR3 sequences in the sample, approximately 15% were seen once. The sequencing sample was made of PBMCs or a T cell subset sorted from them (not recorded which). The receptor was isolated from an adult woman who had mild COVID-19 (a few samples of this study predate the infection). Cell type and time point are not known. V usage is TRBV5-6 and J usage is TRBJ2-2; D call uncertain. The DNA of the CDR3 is TGTGCCAGCAGCTTTAGACCGACCGGGGAGCTGTTTTTT. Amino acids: CASSFRPTGELFF.